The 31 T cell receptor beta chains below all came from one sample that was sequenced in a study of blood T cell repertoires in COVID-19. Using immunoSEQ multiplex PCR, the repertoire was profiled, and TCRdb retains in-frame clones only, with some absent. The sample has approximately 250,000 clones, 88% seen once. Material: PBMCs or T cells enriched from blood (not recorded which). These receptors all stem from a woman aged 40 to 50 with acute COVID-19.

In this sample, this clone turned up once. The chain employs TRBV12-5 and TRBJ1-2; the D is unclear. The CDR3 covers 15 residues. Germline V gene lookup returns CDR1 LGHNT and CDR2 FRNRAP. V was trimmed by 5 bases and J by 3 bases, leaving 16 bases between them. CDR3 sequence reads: CASGPSMGRHYGYTF. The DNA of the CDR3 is TGTGCTAGTGGTCCATCCATGGGCAGGCACTATGGCTACACCTTC.

The CDR3 DNA reads as TGTGCCAGCAGTGGTTCCGGGACAGAGCCCAATGGCTACACCTTC. This sequence encodes CASSGSGTEPNGYTF. The chain joins TRBV28 to TRBJ1-2, with 7 bases lining up with TRBD1. Germline assignment: CDR1 MDHEN and CDR2 SYDVKM. J was trimmed by 6 bases and V by 5 bases; bases with no gene match: 12. This CDR3 contains 15 residues.

Written as DNA, the CDR3 is TGTGCCAGCAGCCGACTGGGACTAGCGGGAGCTGGGGCCAACGTCCTGACTTTC. Translating it yields CASSRLGLAGAGANVLTF. The chain couples TRBV7-6 to TRBJ2-6, with TRBD2 matching over 14 bases. Germline trimming cut 5 bases from V and 2 bases from J; bases unmatched to any gene: 5. Germline values: CDR1 SGHVS, CDR2 FNYEAQ. There are 18 residues in the CDR3.

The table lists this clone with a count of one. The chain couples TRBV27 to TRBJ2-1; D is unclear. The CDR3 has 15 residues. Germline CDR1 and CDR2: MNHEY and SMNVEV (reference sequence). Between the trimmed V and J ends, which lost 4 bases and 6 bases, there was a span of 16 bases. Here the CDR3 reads CASSSASGLRNEQFF. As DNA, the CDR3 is TGTGCCAGCAGTTCCGCCTCCGGTCTACGCAATGAGCAGTTCTTC.

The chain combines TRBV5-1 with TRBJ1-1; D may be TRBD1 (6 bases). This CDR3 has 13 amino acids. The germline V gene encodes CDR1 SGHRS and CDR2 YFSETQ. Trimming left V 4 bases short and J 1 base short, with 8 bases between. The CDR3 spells CASSGGQNTEAFF. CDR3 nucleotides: TGCGCCAGCAGCGGGGGACAGAACACTGAAGCTTTCTTT.

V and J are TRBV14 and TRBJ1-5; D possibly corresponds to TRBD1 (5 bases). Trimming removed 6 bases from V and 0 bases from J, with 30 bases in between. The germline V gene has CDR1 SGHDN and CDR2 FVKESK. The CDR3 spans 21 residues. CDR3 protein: CASRGEPMDRTRSDSNQPQHF. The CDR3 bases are TGTGCCAGCAGAGGGGAACCGATGGATAGAACGAGGAGTGATAGCAATCAGCCCCAGCATTTT.

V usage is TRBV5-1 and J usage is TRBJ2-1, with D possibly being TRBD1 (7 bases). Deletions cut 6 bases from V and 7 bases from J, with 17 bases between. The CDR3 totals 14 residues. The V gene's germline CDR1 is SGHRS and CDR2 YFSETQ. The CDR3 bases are TGCGCCAGCATTGGAGGGGGCGCTGGTAATGAGCAGTTCTTC. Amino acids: CASIGGGAGNEQFF.

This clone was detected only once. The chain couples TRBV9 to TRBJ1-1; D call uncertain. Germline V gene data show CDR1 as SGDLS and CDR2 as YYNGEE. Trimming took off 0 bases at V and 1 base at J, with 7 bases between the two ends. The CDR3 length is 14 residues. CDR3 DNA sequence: TGTGCCAGCAGCGTAGGGGGAGCGAACACTGAAGCTTTCTTT. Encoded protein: CASSVGGANTEAFF.

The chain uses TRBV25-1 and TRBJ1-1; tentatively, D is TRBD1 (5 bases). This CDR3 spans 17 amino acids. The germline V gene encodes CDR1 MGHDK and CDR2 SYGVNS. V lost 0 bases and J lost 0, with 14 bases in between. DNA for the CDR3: TGTGCCAGCAGTGAATATGGCGGGGGAGTGATGAACACTGAAGCTTTCTTT. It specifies CASSEYGGGVMNTEAFF. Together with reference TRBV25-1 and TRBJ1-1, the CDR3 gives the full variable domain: EADIYQTPRYLVIGTGKKITLECSQTMGHDKMYWYQQDPGMELHLIHYSYGVNSTEKGDLSSESTVSRIRTEHFPLTLESARPSHTSQYLCASSEYGGGVMNTEAFFGQGTRLTVV.

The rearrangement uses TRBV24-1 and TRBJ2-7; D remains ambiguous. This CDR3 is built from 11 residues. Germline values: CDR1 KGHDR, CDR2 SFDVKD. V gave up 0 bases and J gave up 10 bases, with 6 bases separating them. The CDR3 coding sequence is TGTGCCACCAGTGATTTGGTGCGTCAGTACGTC. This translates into CATSDLVRQYV.

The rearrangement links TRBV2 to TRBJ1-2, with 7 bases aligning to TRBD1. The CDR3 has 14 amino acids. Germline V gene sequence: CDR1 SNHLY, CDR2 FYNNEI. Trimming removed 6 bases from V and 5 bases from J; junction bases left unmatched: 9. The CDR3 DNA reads TGTGCCAGCAGGACGGGACAGATAATTTATGGCTACACCTTC. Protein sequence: CASRTGQIIYGYTF.

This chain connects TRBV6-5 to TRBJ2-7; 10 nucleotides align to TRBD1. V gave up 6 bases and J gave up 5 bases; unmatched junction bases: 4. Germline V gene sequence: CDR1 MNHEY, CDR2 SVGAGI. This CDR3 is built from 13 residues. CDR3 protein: CASSRDRGHEQYV. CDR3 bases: TGTGCCAGCAGCCGGGACAGGGGCCACGAGCAGTACGTC.

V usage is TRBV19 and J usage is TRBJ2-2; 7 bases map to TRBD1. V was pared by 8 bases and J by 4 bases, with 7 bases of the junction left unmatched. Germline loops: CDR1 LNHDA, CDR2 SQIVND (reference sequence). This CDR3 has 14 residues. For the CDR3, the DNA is TGTGCCAGTGTTGACAGGGCGGGCACCGGGGAGCTGTTTTTT. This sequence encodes CASVDRAGTGELFF.

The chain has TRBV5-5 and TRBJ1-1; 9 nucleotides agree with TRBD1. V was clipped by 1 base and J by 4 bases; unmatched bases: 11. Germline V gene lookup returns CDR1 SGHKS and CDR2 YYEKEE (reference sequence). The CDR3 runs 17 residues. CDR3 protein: CASSLRGGQGGITEAFF. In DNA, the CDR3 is TGTGCCAGCAGCTTGCGGGGGGGACAGGGAGGGATCACTGAAGCTTTCTTT. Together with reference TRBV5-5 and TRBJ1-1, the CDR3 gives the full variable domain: DAGVTQSPTHLIKTRGQQVTLRCSPISGHKSVSWYQQVLGQGPQFIFQYYEKEERGRGNFPDRFSARQFPNYSSELNVNALLLGDSALYLCASSLRGGQGGITEAFFGQGTRLTVV.

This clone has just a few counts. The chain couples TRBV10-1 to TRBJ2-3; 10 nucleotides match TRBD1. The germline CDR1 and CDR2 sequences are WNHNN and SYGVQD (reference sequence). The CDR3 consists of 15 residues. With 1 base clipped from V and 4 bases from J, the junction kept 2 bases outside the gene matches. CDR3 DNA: TGCGCCAGCAGTGAGTTTGGACAGGGGGCAGATACGCAGTATTTT. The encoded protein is CASSEFGQGADTQYF.

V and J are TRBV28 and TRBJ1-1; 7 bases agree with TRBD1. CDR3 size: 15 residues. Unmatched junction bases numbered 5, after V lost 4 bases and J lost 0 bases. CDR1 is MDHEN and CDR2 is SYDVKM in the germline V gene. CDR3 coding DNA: TGTGCCAGCAGTTCTGGGACAGCCATGAACACTGAAGCTTTCTTT. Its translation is CASSSGTAMNTEAFF.

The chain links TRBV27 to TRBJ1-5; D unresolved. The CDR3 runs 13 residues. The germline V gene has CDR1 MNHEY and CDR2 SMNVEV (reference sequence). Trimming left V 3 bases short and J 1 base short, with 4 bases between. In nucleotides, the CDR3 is TGTGCCAGCAGTTTGACAAGCAATCAGCCCCAGCATTTT. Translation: CASSLTSNQPQHF.

CDR3 in DNA: TGTGCCAGCAGTGTGACTGTCCTTGCTGACGAGCAGTACGTC. Encoded protein: CASSVTVLADEQYV. This chain connects TRBV2 to TRBJ2-7; D not certain. The CDR3 consists of 14 residues. Germline V gene lookup returns CDR1 SNHLY and CDR2 FYNNEI. Between the trimmed V and J ends, which lost 4 bases and 5 bases, there was a span of 15 bases.

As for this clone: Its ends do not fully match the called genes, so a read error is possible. CDR3 nucleotides: TGTGCTAGCAGCCCCCAGGGTGGAAACACCATATATTTT. Its translation: CASSPQGGNTIYF. The V gene is TRBV7-7, the J gene TRBJ1-3, with D tentatively TRBD1 (5 bases). The CDR3 is 13 amino acids. Germline lookup yields CDR1 SSHAT and CDR2 FNYEAQ (reference sequence).

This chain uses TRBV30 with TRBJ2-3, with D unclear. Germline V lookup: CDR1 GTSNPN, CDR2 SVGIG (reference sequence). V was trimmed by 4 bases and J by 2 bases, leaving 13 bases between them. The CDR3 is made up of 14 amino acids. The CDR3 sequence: CAWMLDTNTDTQYF. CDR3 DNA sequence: TGTGCCTGGATGTTAGACACAAACACAGATACGCAGTATTTT.

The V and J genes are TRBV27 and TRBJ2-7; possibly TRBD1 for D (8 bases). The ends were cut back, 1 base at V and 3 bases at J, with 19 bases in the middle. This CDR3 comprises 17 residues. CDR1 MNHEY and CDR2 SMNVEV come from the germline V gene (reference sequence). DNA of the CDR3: TGTGCCAGCAGTTTATGGCAGGGGGCTAGCGGATTCTACGAGCAGTACTTC. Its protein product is CASSLWQGASGFYEQYF.

The CDR3 loop is CASSYEIAGRGETQYF. The CDR3 region has the DNA TGTGCCAGCAGTTACGAGATAGCGGGGAGGGGAGAGACCCAGTACTTC. The chain has TRBV6-5 and TRBJ2-5; 8 positions agree with TRBD2. CDR1 and CDR2 from the germline V gene are MNHEY and SVGAGI. The V gene end was trimmed by 2 bases and the J gene end by 4 bases; junction bases not matched to a gene: 9. The CDR3 is made up of 16 amino acids.

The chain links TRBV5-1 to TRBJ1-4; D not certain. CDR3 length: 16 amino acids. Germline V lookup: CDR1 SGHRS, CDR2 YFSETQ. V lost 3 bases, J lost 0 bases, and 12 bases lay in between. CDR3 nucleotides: TGCGCCAGCAGCTCCCTGTCCGGTGCAACTAATGAAAAACTGTTTTTT. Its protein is CASSSLSGATNEKLFF.

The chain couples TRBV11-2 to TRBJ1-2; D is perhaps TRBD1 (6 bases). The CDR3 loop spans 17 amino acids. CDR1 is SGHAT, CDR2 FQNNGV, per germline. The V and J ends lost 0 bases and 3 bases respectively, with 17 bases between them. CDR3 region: CASSLDGGGQGYYGYTF. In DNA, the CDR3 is TGTGCCAGCAGCTTAGATGGGGGAGGGCAGGGGTACTATGGCTACACCTTC.

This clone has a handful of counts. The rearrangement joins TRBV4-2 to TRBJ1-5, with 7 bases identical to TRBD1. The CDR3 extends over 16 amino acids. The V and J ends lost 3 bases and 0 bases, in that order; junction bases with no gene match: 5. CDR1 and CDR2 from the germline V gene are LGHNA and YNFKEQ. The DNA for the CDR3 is TGTGCCAGCAGCCACGGGGACAGCGATAGCAATCAGCCCCAGCATTTT. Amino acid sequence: CASSHGDSDSNQPQHF.

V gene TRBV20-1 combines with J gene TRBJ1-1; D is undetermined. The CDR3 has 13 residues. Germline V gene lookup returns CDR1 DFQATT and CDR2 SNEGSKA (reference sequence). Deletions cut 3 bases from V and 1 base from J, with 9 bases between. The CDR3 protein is CSASARSNTEAFF. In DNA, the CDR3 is TGCAGTGCTAGTGCGAGATCGAACACTGAAGCTTTCTTT.

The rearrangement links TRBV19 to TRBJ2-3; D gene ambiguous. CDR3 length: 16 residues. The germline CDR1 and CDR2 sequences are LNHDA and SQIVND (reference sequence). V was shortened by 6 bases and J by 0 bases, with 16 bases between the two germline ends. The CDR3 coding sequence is TGTGCCAGTAGCCCGCTCGGTGCCTCTAGCACAGATACGCAGTATTTT. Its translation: CASSPLGASSTDTQYF.

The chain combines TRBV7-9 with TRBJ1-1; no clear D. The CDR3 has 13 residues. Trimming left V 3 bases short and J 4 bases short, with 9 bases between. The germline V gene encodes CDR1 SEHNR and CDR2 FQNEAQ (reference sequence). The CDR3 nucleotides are TGTGCCAGCAGCTTCGGCGGCTTCACTGAAGCTTTCTTT. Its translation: CASSFGGFTEAFF.

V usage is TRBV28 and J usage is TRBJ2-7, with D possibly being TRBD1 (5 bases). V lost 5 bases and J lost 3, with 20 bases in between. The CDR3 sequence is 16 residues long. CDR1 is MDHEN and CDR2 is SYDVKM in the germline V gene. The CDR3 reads CASSPLGIQGGYEQYF. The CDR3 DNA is TGTGCCAGCAGTCCCCTCGGAATCCAGGGCGGCTACGAGCAGTACTTC.

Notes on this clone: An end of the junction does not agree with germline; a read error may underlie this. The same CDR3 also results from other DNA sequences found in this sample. This CDR3 is CASSLAPRGEETQYF. For the CDR3, the DNA is TGTGCCAGCAGTTTAGCGCCTCGGGGGGAAGAGACCCAGTACTTC. The chain is built from TRBV7-9 and TRBJ2-5; 7 bases fit TRBD2. Germline values: CDR1 SEHNR, CDR2 FQNEAQ (reference sequence). The CDR3 length is 15 residues.

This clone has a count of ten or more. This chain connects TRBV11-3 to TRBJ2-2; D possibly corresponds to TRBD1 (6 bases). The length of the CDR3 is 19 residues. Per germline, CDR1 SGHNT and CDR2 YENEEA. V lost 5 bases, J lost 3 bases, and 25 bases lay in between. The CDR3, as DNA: TGTGCCAGCAGCCATAGTATAATGGACAGACCGAGCGACACCGGGGAGCTGTTTTTT. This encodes CASSHSIMDRPSDTGELFF.